These 9 T cell receptor beta chains share one sample of origin, sequenced in a study of blood T cell repertoires in COVID-19 (dated by TCRdb to 2019 to 2021). The library was built by means of the immunoSEQ multiplex PCR assay. This is the immuneACCESS table as TCRdb keeps it, with only in-frame sequences that have V and J called. A part of the clones is gone; compared with another copy, unresolved V genes explain less than half, and the rest is unexplained. The sample table holds 200,000 to 300,000 clones, of which over 80% were seen once. More than 5% of the sample comes from the top ten. The sequenced sample consisted of peripheral blood. The origin of the receptors is a human donor in a cohort sampled during active COVID-19.

The V gene is TRBV20-1, the J gene TRBJ1-6; D ambiguous. With 3 bases removed from V and 8 bases from J, the gap between germline ends came to 8 bases. From germline, CDR1 is DFQATT and CDR2 SNEGSKA (reference sequence). The CDR3 has 12 residues. The CDR3 sequence is CSASNGDSPLHF. DNA for the CDR3: TGCAGTGCTAGTAACGGGGATTCACCCCTCCACTTT.

This clone came up a few times. The chain's CDR3 is CASSGGVESGNTIYF. Written as DNA, the CDR3 is TGCGCCAGCAGTGGCGGGGTAGAGTCTGGAAACACCATATATTTT. The chain uses TRBV10-2 and TRBJ1-3; D is undetermined. With 4 bases removed from V and 1 base from J, the gap between germline ends came to 11 bases. From germline, CDR1 is WSHSY and CDR2 SAAADI. The length of the CDR3 is 15 residues.

V gene TRBV12-2 combines with J gene TRBJ2-3; TRBD1 is the table's D call and was not checked against the DNA. TRBV12-2 is assigned pseudogene status. This CDR3 region has 16 residues. In nucleotides, the CDR3 is TGTGCAAGTCGCTTGGGGGACAGGGGGGACACAGATACGCAGTATTTT. Its translation is CASRLGDRGDTDTQYF.

This clone was picked up many times. The chain carries TRBV5-4 and TRBJ2-3; 10 bases are shared with TRBD2. This CDR3 region has 14 residues. V lost 4 bases, J lost 7 bases, and 6 bases stayed unmatched. Germline V gives CDR1 SGHNT, CDR2 YYREEE (reference sequence). In DNA, the CDR3 is TGTGCCAGCAGCCCCCAGCGGGGGGGGAATACGCAGTATTTT. Its translation is CASSPQRGGNTQYF. Drawing the rest from reference TRBV5-4 and TRBJ2-3, the complete variable domain is ETGVTQSPTHLIKTRGQQVTLRCSSQSGHNTVSWYQQALGQGPQFIFQYYREEENGRGNFPPRFSGLQFPNYSSELNVNALELDDSALYLCASSPQRGGNTQYFGPGTRLTVL.

The J gene is TRBJ1-2, the V gene TRBV6-5; TRBD1 is a possible D gene (5 bases). V was clipped by 0 bases and J by 4 bases, with 12 bases between them. The CDR3 contains 15 residues. Per the germline V gene, CDR1 is MNHEY and CDR2 is SVGAGI. This CDR3 is CASSYSGDSSYGYTF. CDR3 nucleotide sequence: TGTGCCAGCAGTTACTCCGGGGACTCATCCTATGGCTACACCTTC.

This clone appeared a few times. J is TRBJ2-7 and V is TRBV7-2; 7 bases are shared with TRBD1. The CDR3 has 16 amino acids. Germline CDR1 SGHTA, CDR2 FQGNSA. V shed 4 bases and J 0 bases; nucleotides not matched to a gene: 9. DNA for the CDR3: TGTGCCAGCAGCTCCCGTTCAGGGGGATCCTCCTACGAGCAGTACTTC. It specifies CASSSRSGGSSYEQYF.

This clone was detected once. The chain is built from TRBV7-2 and TRBJ2-5, with a possible D match to TRBD2 (5 bases). CDR1 SGHTA and CDR2 FQGNSA come from the germline V gene. This CDR3 has 14 amino acids. With 0 bases removed from V and 4 bases from J, the gap between germline ends came to 9 bases. CDR3 coding DNA: TGTGCCAGCAGCTTAGCGGGAGTGATAGAGACCCAGTACTTC. Translated: CASSLAGVIETQYF.

The chain employs TRBV6-5 and TRBJ2-6, with D tentatively TRBD1 (5 bases). Germline-derived CDR1 and CDR2 are MNHEY and SVGAGI. The length of the CDR3 is 14 residues. Here the CDR3 DNA reads TGTGCAGCACGGGCAGGGTCCGGGGCCAACGTCCTGACTTTC. Translation gives CAARAGSGANVLTF.

The J gene is TRBJ2-2, the V gene TRBV18, with 9 bases that match TRBD1. Germline CDR1 and CDR2: KGHSH and LQKENI. After removal of 3 bases from V and 5 bases from J, the junction contained 4 bases not matched to a gene. The CDR3 consists of 15 residues. The CDR3 DNA reads as TGTGCCAGCTCACCCCGACAGGGGGTGACCGGGGAGCTGTTTTTT. Translating it yields CASSPRQGVTGELFF.